This T cell receptor beta chain stems from a study of OX40 agonist ivuxolimab in advanced cancers. At the level of the study: Patients received ivuxolimab, an intravenous treatment, every 2 weeks at 0.01 to 10 mg/kg.

Germline assignment: CDR1 SGHVS and CDR2 FQNEAQ. The trim removed 4 bases at V and 1 base at J, leaving 1 base unmatched. The CDR3 runs 15 residues. Data came from immunoSEQ multiplex PCR; TCRdb stores just in-frame clones and leaves some out. The data contain around 93,000 clones, approximately 87% of them seen just once; the ten biggest clones take up around 1.5%. Enrollment shut out patients with autoimmune disease history or systemic immunosuppression. At cycle 4 day 1, cycle 7 day 1, and baseline, blood was sampled. Whole-study results and caveats: Among the lowest peripheral clonal expansion occurred in 0.1-3.0 mg/kg partial responders.

Of note for this clone: The antigen remains undetermined.

The sequence was obtained from an adult with an advanced solid tumor such as melanoma, head and neck, liver or kidney cancer. This specimen consisted of CD4+ or CD8+ T cells sorted from blood, obtained in a trial of the OX40 agonist ivuxolimab. The chain carries TRBV7-8 and TRBJ2-2; 9 bases match TRBD2. The CDR3 bases are TGTGCCAGCAGCTCGACTAGCGGGAACACCGGGGAGCTGTTTTTT. Translation gives CASSSTSGNTGELFF.